Here is one TCR beta chain with its context. This entry belongs to a study of T cell responses to AZD1222 COVID-19 vaccine. Only in-frame clones appear in the TCRdb table, and some are missing; sequencing was by immunoSEQ multiplex PCR. Of about 97,000 clones in the sample, roughly 84% were seen once. The sequence came from an adult in good health. The material was peripheral blood, obtained on day 0 of AZD1222 vaccination.

CDR3 sequence: CASSLVGASGTQYF. The CDR3 coding sequence is TGCGCCAGCAGCTTGGTGGGGGCTAGCGGGACCCAGTACTTC. The chain recombines TRBV5-1 with TRBJ2-5, with D tentatively TRBD2 (7 bases). Germline V gene lookup returns CDR1 SGHRS and CDR2 YFSETQ. The CDR3 extends over 14 amino acids. The V and J ends lost 0 bases and 7 bases respectively, with 13 bases between them.